Listed here is a single TCR beta chain. What this receptor recognizes is not known. No base-level quality is on record; no much larger clone is a single base apart. This entry comes from a study of T-cell reconstitution after alpha-beta-depleted transplantation in children (dated by TCRdb to about 2016). Study-wide context: T-cell immune reconstitution after TCRalphabeta/CD19-depleted allogeneic hematopoietic cell transplantation in children was quantitatively tracked in the study by means of TCR repertoire profiling.

Libraries were made using PCR. Sequencing used an Illumina HiSeq 2500. TCR library preparation used molecular barcoding, with unique molecular identifiers applied to normalize quantification of the TCRbeta repertoire. TCRdb trimmed the raw reads at Q25, called clones with MiXCR and kept productive beta chains. Under each unique CDR3 protein, matching rows form one entry showing the most common genes and DNA. This sample is represented by hundreds of thousands of distinct CDR3 sequences; 15% to 20% of them were singletons. The ten largest make up approximately 1% of the sample. The germline V gene (reference sequence) sets CDR1 to DFQATT and CDR2 to SNEGSKA. V is trimmed back by 2 bases and J by 0 bases, and the junction contains 9 bases that no gene match accounts for. From the cysteine through the phenylalanine, the CDR3 covers 19 amino acids. Just CDR3 DNA is preserved here, 57 bases in frame from base 1.

The chain couples TRBV20-1 to TRBJ2-1; 14 bases in the junction line up with TRBD2. This clonotype was sampled from a human donor who donated a stem cell graft to a child with acute myeloid leukemia. The input for sequencing was PBMCs from the stem cell graft donor, taken from the stem cell graft. The nucleotide sequence reads TGCAGTGCTAGACCGGGACTAGCGGGGGACCAAAGCTCCTACAATGAGCAGTTCTTC. Its coded protein is CSARPGLAGDQSSYNEQFF.